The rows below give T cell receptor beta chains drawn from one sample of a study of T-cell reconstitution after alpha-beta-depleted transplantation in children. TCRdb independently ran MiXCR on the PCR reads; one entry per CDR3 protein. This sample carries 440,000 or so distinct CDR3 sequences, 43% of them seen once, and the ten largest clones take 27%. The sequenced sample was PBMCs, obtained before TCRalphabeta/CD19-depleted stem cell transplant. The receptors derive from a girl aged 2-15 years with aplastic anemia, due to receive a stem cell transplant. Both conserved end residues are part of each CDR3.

CDR3: CASSPQFGATDTQYF
J: TRBJ2-3
V: TRBV7-6

CDR3: CSARDDRGNYEQYF
J: TRBJ2-7
V: TRBV20-1

CDR3: CASSSWTSGRYEQYF
J: TRBJ2-7
V: TRBV7-2

CDR3: CSAIQLSYEQYF
J: TRBJ2-7
V: TRBV20-1

CDR3: CASSPLNRGSYEQYF
J: TRBJ2-7
V: TRBV7-8

CDR3: CASSIGWTNEQFF
J: TRBJ2-1
V: TRBV19

CDR3: CSANQGNQPQHF
J: TRBJ1-5
V: TRBV20-1

CDR3: CASSTQRRRGADTQYF
J: TRBJ2-3
V: TRBV12-3/TRBV12-4

CDR3: CASSSTLSGRNTGELFF
J: TRBJ2-2
V: TRBV5-1

CDR3: CASSVAQRVPYNEQFF
J: TRBJ2-1
V: TRBV7-3

CDR3: CARTGETQYF
J: TRBJ2-5
V: TRBV28

CDR3: CASSPFRDEQYF
J: TRBJ2-7
V: TRBV28

CDR3: CASRQRGGRYYTQYF
J: TRBJ2-3
V: TRBV7-8

CDR3: CAISSPGQGVDGYTF
J: TRBJ1-2
V: TRBV10-3

CDR3: CASSSPHRTDKNIQYF
J: TRBJ2-4
V: TRBV6-5

CDR3: CASSLRPTSLGEQYF
J: TRBJ2-7
V: TRBV7-8

CDR3: CSARAGTFDTQYF
J: TRBJ2-3
V: TRBV20-1

CDR3: CASRQADYQPQHF
J: TRBJ1-5
V: TRBV25-1

CDR3: CASSIERELFF
J: TRBJ2-2
V: TRBV7-2

CDR3: CATSRDEGTGLLSYNEQFF
J: TRBJ2-1
V: TRBV15

CDR3: CASRDTREVTDTQYF
J: TRBJ2-3
V: TRBV12-3/TRBV12-4

CDR3: CASSPMIGGIRRERTGELFF
J: TRBJ2-2
V: TRBV18

CDR3: CASRGLAIYTGELFF
J: TRBJ2-2
V: TRBV6-1

CDR3: CASSLDRDSLQTSSGANVLTF
J: TRBJ2-6
V: TRBV28

CDR3: CASSLRGGRDHEQYF
J: TRBJ2-7
V: TRBV5-1

CDR3: CASSLVGGLGTDTQYF
J: TRBJ2-3
V: TRBV7-6

CDR3: CASSLGEGSEQFF
J: TRBJ2-1
V: TRBV12-3/TRBV12-4

CDR3: CASSAPGLAKNIQYF
J: TRBJ2-4
V: TRBV18

CDR3: CASSRTRDSVNYGYTF
J: TRBJ1-2
V: TRBV7-9

CDR3: CASSLASNEQYF
J: TRBJ2-7
V: TRBV7-2

CDR3: CASSPPVVGNTIYF
J: TRBJ1-3
V: TRBV7-9

CDR3: CATSIFGGNQPQHF
J: TRBJ1-5
V: TRBV15

CDR3: CASSLERGRGTQYF
J: TRBJ2-5
V: TRBV11-2

CDR3: CASSSIAGGLLEQFF
J: TRBJ2-1
V: TRBV5-1

CDR3: CATHPTGSDTQYF
J: TRBJ2-3
V: TRBV12-3/TRBV12-4

CDR3: CSFTGPNTGELFF
J: TRBJ2-2
V: TRBV20-1

CDR3: CSVGGREAYGYTF
J: TRBJ1-2
V: TRBV20-1

CDR3: CASSQDHRRNHRANVLTF
J: TRBJ2-6
V: TRBV4-3

CDR3: CASARRVAGPLHEQYF
J: TRBJ2-7
V: TRBV5-6

CDR3: CASSQSEGVYSGSNPYEQYF
J: TRBJ2-7
V: TRBV4-2